This T cell receptor (beta chain) came from a study of early T cells in non-severe SARS-CoV-2 infection. On the study more broadly: The study sequenced bulk RNA from unsorted whole blood, with chains unpaired.

The CDR3 totals 15 residues. Germline loops: CDR1 LNHDA, CDR2 SQIVND (reference sequence). The germline V and J ends were trimmed by 5 bases and 3 bases, with 14 bases remaining between them. The study, taken as a whole, reports: Anti-spike CD8 responses were favored by VDJdb matching, which missed private and CD4 specificities.

This clonotype occurred a few times. Antigen specificity is unknown. As part of library construction, unique molecular identifiers were attached to individual cDNA molecules. Each CDR3 protein gets one entry after TCRdb re-called the 5' RACE reads with MiXCR. The sample carries roughly 100,000 distinct CDR3 sequences, around 12% recorded once. The TCR comes from an adult who was a healthcare worker with PCR-confirmed SARS-CoV-2 infection or an uninfected control (not recorded which). This specimen consisted of whole blood, obtained at baseline. This chain links TRBV19 with TRBJ2-1; D perhaps matches TRBD2 (6 bases). Written as DNA, the CDR3 is TGTGCCAGTAGTTCGTCAGCGGGCCTCTACAATGAGCAGTTCTTC. This encodes CASSSSAGLYNEQFF.